Described below is a single T cell receptor beta chain sequence and its context. The antigen is not known. V gave up 3 bases and J gave up 2 bases, with 19 bases separating them. CDR1 and CDR2 (germline): MGHDK, SYGVNS. The CDR3 extends over 17 amino acids. The sample belongs to a study of shared clonotypes between healthy human individuals. Overall study findings and caveats: There were few donors, and this limited the genetic and exposure-history diversity represented. Investigators collected only blood, and repertoires in tissues likely differ.

The method was immunoSEQ multiplex PCR; TCRdb's version includes in-frame clones alone and lacks a portion of them. The sample lists around 690,000 clones; about 90% were seen once. The clonotype comes from a man aged 18 to 29 in good health. Some clones in this sample may be carry-over from other donors' samples. The source material was memory CD8+ T cells from PBMCs. The subset was: CD45RO+ cells pooled with CCR7-negative TemRA cells. The chain is built from TRBV25-1 and TRBJ1-2; D is perhaps TRBD1 (5 bases). The DNA of the CDR3 is TGTGCCAGCAGTGACCGGCAAGCTGGGACGGACAACTATGGCTACACCTTC. This sequence encodes CASSDRQAGTDNYGYTF.